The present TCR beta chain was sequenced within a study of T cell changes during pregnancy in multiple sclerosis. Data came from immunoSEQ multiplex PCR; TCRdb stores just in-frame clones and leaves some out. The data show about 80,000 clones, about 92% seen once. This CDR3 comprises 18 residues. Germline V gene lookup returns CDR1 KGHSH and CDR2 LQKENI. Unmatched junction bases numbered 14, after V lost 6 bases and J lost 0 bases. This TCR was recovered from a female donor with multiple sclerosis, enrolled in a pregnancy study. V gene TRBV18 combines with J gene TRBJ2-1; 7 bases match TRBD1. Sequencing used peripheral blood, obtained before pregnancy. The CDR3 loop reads CASSPRDSSFSSYNEQFF. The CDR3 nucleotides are TGTGCCAGCTCCCCCCGGGACAGCAGTTTTAGCTCCTACAATGAGCAGTTCTTC.